This passage covers 4 T cell receptor beta chains from one sample sequenced in a study of blood T cell repertoires in COVID-19. Sequencing was performed with immunoSEQ multiplex PCR; in TCRdb, only in-frame clones are kept and a portion is missing. The sample yields fewer than 300,000 clones, 84% seen once. The sample taken for sequencing was peripheral blood. The receptors stem from a human donor with COVID-19, enrolled during active disease. The donor label of this sample is uncertain.

The chain links TRBV12-3 or TRBV12-4 to TRBJ1-1, with 7 bases identical to TRBD1. This CDR3 comprises 12 residues. The V gene end was trimmed by 4 bases and the J gene end by 7 bases; junction bases not matched to a gene: 3. CDR3 DNA sequence: TGTGCCAGCAGTTACAGGGGACATGAAGCTTTCTTT. As protein: CASSYRGHEAFF.

This rearrangement joins TRBV25-1 to TRBJ2-2, with D unresolved. Germline CDR1 MGHDK, CDR2 SYGVNS. The CDR3 covers 14 residues. V was clipped by 4 bases and J by 0 bases, with 6 bases between them. CDR3 residues: CASSARTNTGELFF. CDR3 bases: TGTGCCAGCAGTGCGCGAACGAACACCGGGGAGCTGTTTTTT.

The chain links TRBV6-5 to TRBJ1-2; 7 bases are a match to TRBD1. Germline V gene data show CDR1 as MNHEY and CDR2 as SVGAGI. The ends lost 10 bases at V and 4 bases at J; junction bases unmatched: 15. The CDR3 is made up of 15 amino acids. The CDR3 DNA follows: TGTGCCACTTCTTCGTCAGGGGGTAGTTTCTATGGCTACACCTTC. The encoded protein is CATSSSGGSFYGYTF.

V usage is TRBV18 and J usage is TRBJ1-1, with 8 bases identical to TRBD1. The junction had 8 bases not matched to a gene; V was cut back by 3 bases and J by 5 bases. This CDR3 has 15 residues. The germline V gene encodes CDR1 KGHSH and CDR2 LQKENI. CDR3 DNA: TGTGCCAGCTCACCCTCAGGGGGCAGGAGGACTGAAGCTTTCTTT. This encodes CASSPSGGRRTEAFF.